The 26 T cell receptor beta chains in this list originate from one sample, sequenced in a study of cytomegalovirus exposure and HLA in healthy donors. Assay: immunoSEQ multiplex PCR; the TCRdb copy retains only in-frame clones and omits some. The top ten clones hold approximately 2.1% of a sample with under 200,000 clones, 86% of them seen once. The material sequenced was PBMCs. The source of these receptors is a woman between 18 and 29 years old in good health and CMV-seronegative.

V is TRBV6-5 and J is TRBJ1-2; tentatively, D is TRBD1 (5 bases). The CDR3 has 13 residues. The V gene's germline CDR1 is MNHEY and CDR2 SVGAGI. V lost 5 bases to trimming and J lost 4 bases, with 11 bases between them. The CDR3 reads CASSPGTLYGYTF. For the CDR3, the DNA is TGTGCCAGCAGTCCCGGGACTCTCTATGGCTACACCTTC.

The chain carries TRBV7-2 and TRBJ2-5, with TRBD2 matching over 9 bases. Looked up from germline, CDR1 is SGHTA and CDR2 is FQGNSA. The CDR3 totals 16 residues. The trim removed 5 bases at V and 5 bases at J, leaving 12 bases unmatched. The CDR3 loop is CASSPPGGRAVETQYF. CDR3 in DNA: TGTGCCAGCAGCCCGCCGGGCGGGAGGGCCGTCGAGACCCAGTACTTC. Using reference TRBV7-2 and TRBJ2-5 for the parts outside the CDR3, the full variable domain is GAGVSQSPSNKVTEKGKDVELRCDPISGHTALYWYRQSLGQGLEFLIYFQGNSAPDKSGLPSDRFSAERTGGSVSTLTIQRTQQEDSAVYLCASSPPGGRAVETQYFGPGTRLLVL.

The chain has TRBV14 and TRBJ1-5; D is perhaps TRBD1 (5 bases). Germline lookup yields CDR1 SGHDN and CDR2 FVKESK. The CDR3 loop spans 13 amino acids. Trimming removed 0 bases from V and 9 bases from J, with 9 bases in between. The CDR3 here is CASSQDRGGPQHF. CDR3 DNA: TGTGCCAGCAGCCAAGATCGGGGGGGGCCCCAGCATTTT.

This chain joins TRBV6-5 and TRBJ1-2; 9 nucleotides align to TRBD1. The CDR3 loop spans 15 amino acids. The V and J ends lost 5 bases and 8 bases, in that order; junction bases with no gene match: 12. In germline, CDR1 is MNHEY, CDR2 SVGAGI. The CDR3 sequence: CASSPISTGGRGYTF. The CDR3 nucleotides read TGTGCCAGCAGTCCCATTTCGACAGGGGGACGAGGCTACACCTTC.

The chain is built from TRBV6-5 and TRBJ2-7; unclear D gene. The CDR3 is made up of 11 amino acids. CDR1 and CDR2 (germline): MNHEY, SVGAGI. Trimming left V 6 bases short and J 1 base short, with 4 bases between. The CDR3 DNA reads TGTGCCAGCAGACATTCCTACGAGCAGTACTTC. Amino acid sequence: CASRHSYEQYF.

The chain recombines TRBV27 with TRBJ1-2; D unclear. The V and J ends lost 2 bases and 4 bases respectively, with 8 bases between them. Germline V gives CDR1 MNHEY, CDR2 SMNVEV (reference sequence). The CDR3 extends over 13 amino acids. The CDR3 region is CASSLVAGYGYTF. CDR3 DNA: TGTGCCAGCAGTTTAGTTGCGGGCTATGGCTACACCTTC.

This sequence joins TRBV5-4 and TRBJ1-2; a possible D gene is TRBD1 (5 bases). CDR3 length equals 13 residues. The V end was cut by 5 bases, the J end by 8 bases, with 16 bases between. CDR1 SGHNT and CDR2 YYREEE come from the germline V gene (reference sequence). The CDR3 spells CASRGREGTGYTF. As DNA, the CDR3 is TGTGCCAGCAGGGGTCGGGAGGGGACCGGCTACACCTTC.

The CDR3 protein is CASRLLATDTQYF. In DNA, the CDR3 is TGTGCCAGCAGACTCCTTGCAACAGATACGCAGTATTTT. The chain couples TRBV6-6 to TRBJ2-3; D is unclear. The germline gives CDR1 MNHNY, CDR2 SVGAGI (reference sequence). This CDR3 contains 13 residues. Between the trimmed V and J ends, which lost 6 bases and 3 bases, there was a span of 10 bases.

V and J are TRBV5-1 and TRBJ2-7, with 8 positions matching TRBD1. The CDR3 is made up of 14 amino acids. The trim removed 4 bases at V and 6 bases at J, leaving 9 bases unmatched. Per germline, CDR1 SGHRS and CDR2 YFSETQ. The CDR3 region has the DNA TGCGCCAGCAGCCCTGGACAGGGAGTTTCCGAGCAGTACTTC. This translates into CASSPGQGVSEQYF. Using reference TRBV5-1 and TRBJ2-7 for the parts outside the CDR3, the full variable domain is KAGVTQTPRYLIKTRGQQVTLSCSPISGHRSVSWYQQTPGQGLQFLFEYFSETQRNKGNFPGRFSGRQFSNSRSEMNVSTLELGDSALYLCASSPGQGVSEQYFGPGTRLTVT.

The chain couples TRBV5-4 to TRBJ2-2; the match to TRBD2 covers 12 bases. This CDR3 spans 18 amino acids. The V and J ends lost 1 base and 2 bases, in that order; junction bases with no gene match: 6. CDR1 SGHNT and CDR2 YYREEE come from the germline V gene (reference sequence). CDR3 coding DNA: TGTGCCAGCAGCTTGATCCTAGCGGGAGGGTTCAACACCGGGGAGCTGTTTTTT. It codes for CASSLILAGGFNTGELFF.

This clone was recorded only once. V gene TRBV19 combines with J gene TRBJ1-2; TRBD1 is a possible D gene (5 bases). V shed 1 base and J shed 5 bases, with 5 bases lying between them. CDR1 and CDR2 from the germline V gene are LNHDA and SQIVND (reference sequence). This CDR3 is 12 amino acids long. CDR3 protein: CASSIGQYGYTF. In DNA, the CDR3 is TGTGCCAGTAGTATAGGACAGTATGGCTACACCTTC.

This chain links TRBV4-1 with TRBJ2-3, with D possibly TRBD1 on 6 matching bases. Trimming pared 0 bases from V and 2 bases from J, leaving 12 bases between. There are 16 residues in the CDR3. Germline values: CDR1 MGHRA, CDR2 YSYEKL. The DNA of the CDR3 is TGCGCCAGCAGCCAAGATCAGGACAGCTACACAGATACGCAGTATTTT. Protein sequence: CASSQDQDSYTDTQYF.

Ten or more counts support this clone. In DNA form, the CDR3 reads TGCGCCAGCAGCCAACAGACAGGGCCTAGGGAGACCCAGTACTTC. As protein: CASSQQTGPRETQYF. The chain couples TRBV4-3 to TRBJ2-5, with 7 positions matching TRBD1. The V segment lost 2 bases and the J segment 5 bases; nucleotides outside the gene matches: 8. Looked up from germline, CDR1 is LGHNA and CDR2 is YSLEER. The CDR3 is 15 amino acids.

The chain carries TRBV5-1 and TRBJ2-1; TRBD2 might be the D (6 bases). The CDR3 contains 12 residues. Trimming cost V 5 bases and J 5 bases, with 8 bases left between them. Germline V gene sequence: CDR1 SGHRS, CDR2 YFSETQ. DNA of the CDR3: TGCGCCAGCAGACTAGCCCACAATGAGCAGTTCTTC. Amino acid sequence: CASRLAHNEQFF.

The chain carries TRBV27 and TRBJ2-3; TRBD2 is a possible D gene (6 bases). Germline CDR1 MNHEY, CDR2 SMNVEV (reference sequence). V was clipped by 8 bases and J by 5 bases, with 11 bases between them. This CDR3 is built from 12 residues. The CDR3 DNA reads TGTGCCAGCGGGCCGGGACTAGATACGCAGTATTTT. It encodes CASGPGLDTQYF.

V is TRBV10-2 and J is TRBJ2-7; 9 bases line up with TRBD1. J lost 6 bases, V lost 7 bases, and 16 bases had no gene match. Germline V lookup: CDR1 WSHSY, CDR2 SAAADI. The CDR3 is 16 residues long. The DNA for the CDR3 is TGCGCCAGCACCGGGGGTACCGGGACAGGGTCTCTCGAGCAGTACTTC. Translated: CASTGGTGTGSLEQYF.

Remarks on this clone: The junction differs from germline at one of its ends, possibly a read error. The chain carries TRBV6-5 and TRBJ1-5; 7 positions match TRBD1. This CDR3 comprises 15 residues. In germline, CDR1 is MNHEY, CDR2 SVGAGI. In nucleotides, the CDR3 is TGTGCCAGTGCCCAGGGGGGAGCAAGCCATCAGTCCCAGCATTTT. Translation gives CASAQGGASHQSQHF.

A single count supports this clone. J is TRBJ1-3 and V is TRBV9; the D is unclear. The CDR3 is 16 residues long. The germline gives CDR1 SGDLS, CDR2 YYNGEE. Trimming left V 0 bases short and J 2 bases short, with 12 bases between. This CDR3 is CASSVDREVTGNTIYF. In DNA form, the CDR3 reads TGTGCCAGCAGCGTAGATAGGGAGGTGACTGGAAACACCATATATTTT.

The chain couples TRBV7-9 to TRBJ2-5; 7 positions agree with TRBD2. Looked up from germline, CDR1 is SEHNR and CDR2 is FQNEAQ (reference sequence). The V segment lost 6 bases and the J segment 4 bases; nucleotides outside the gene matches: 5. This CDR3 is built from 13 residues. CDR3 amino acids: CASRLREGETQYF. DNA of the CDR3: TGTGCCAGCAGACTCAGGGAGGGAGAGACCCAGTACTTC.

This clone was observed a handful of times. The CDR3 nucleotides are TGTGCCAGCTCACCAGGTCAGGGCAGCTCCTATAATTCACCCCTCCACTTT. It yields the protein CASSPGQGSSYNSPLHF. V and J are TRBV18 and TRBJ1-6; D might be TRBD1 (5 bases). The CDR3 sequence is 17 residues long. Germline V gene sequence: CDR1 KGHSH, CDR2 LQKENI. V was shortened by 2 bases and J by 0 bases, with 11 bases between the two germline ends.

The chain couples TRBV5-1 to TRBJ2-5; D might be TRBD1 (5 bases). The CDR3 has 13 amino acids. The V gene lost 7 bases and the J gene lost 4 bases, with 14 bases spanning the gap. The V gene's germline CDR1 is SGHRS and CDR2 YFSETQ. As DNA, the CDR3 is TGCGCCAGCGGGCCTACAGGTCCAGAGACCCAGTACTTC. Its protein is CASGPTGPETQYF.

The chain has TRBV7-6 and TRBJ1-1; D gene unclear. The CDR3 totals 13 residues. CDR1 SGHVS and CDR2 FNYEAQ come from the germline V gene. V was pared by 1 base and J by 1 base, with 4 bases between. This CDR3 is CASSLDRNTEAFF. The CDR3 nucleotides are TGTGCCAGCAGCTTAGACAGGAACACTGAAGCTTTCTTT.

The rearrangement links TRBV6-4 to TRBJ2-7; 7 positions match TRBD1. Germline V gene lookup returns CDR1 MRHNA and CDR2 SNTAGT. This CDR3 is 18 amino acids long. J gave up 0 bases and V 0 bases, and 11 bases lay outside the gene matches. The CDR3 sequence is CASSDSELTGTVSYEQYF. In DNA, the CDR3 is TGTGCCAGCAGTGACTCGGAATTAACCGGGACAGTCTCCTACGAGCAGTACTTC.

The count of this clone is one. The gene calls are TRBV30 and TRBJ2-6; D not resolved. This CDR3 has 16 residues. V was cut by 0 bases and J by 0 bases, with 9 bases left in between. Per germline, CDR1 GTSNPN and CDR2 SVGIG (reference sequence). This CDR3 is CAWSVLSVSGANVLTF. The CDR3 DNA sequence: TGTGCCTGGAGTGTACTAAGCGTCTCTGGGGCCAACGTCCTGACTTTC.

This clone was recorded a few times. The gene calls are TRBV11-3 and TRBJ2-2; D might be TRBD2 (5 bases). Germline V gene lookup returns CDR1 SGHNT and CDR2 YENEEA. The CDR3 extends over 14 amino acids. V lost 1 base, J lost 3 bases, and 6 bases lay in between. The CDR3 region is CASSLGGYTGELFF. The CDR3 coding sequence is TGTGCCAGCAGCTTAGGAGGGTACACCGGGGAGCTGTTTTTT.

The chain uses TRBV6-6 and TRBJ1-1; 8 bases match TRBD1. The germline CDR1 and CDR2 sequences are MNHNY and SVGAGI (reference sequence). V was pared by 5 bases and J by 4 bases, with 9 bases of the junction left unmatched. The CDR3 is 15 residues long. The CDR3: CASSPRQGAVTEAFF. As DNA, the CDR3 is TGTGCCAGCAGTCCCAGGCAGGGGGCAGTCACTGAAGCTTTCTTT.